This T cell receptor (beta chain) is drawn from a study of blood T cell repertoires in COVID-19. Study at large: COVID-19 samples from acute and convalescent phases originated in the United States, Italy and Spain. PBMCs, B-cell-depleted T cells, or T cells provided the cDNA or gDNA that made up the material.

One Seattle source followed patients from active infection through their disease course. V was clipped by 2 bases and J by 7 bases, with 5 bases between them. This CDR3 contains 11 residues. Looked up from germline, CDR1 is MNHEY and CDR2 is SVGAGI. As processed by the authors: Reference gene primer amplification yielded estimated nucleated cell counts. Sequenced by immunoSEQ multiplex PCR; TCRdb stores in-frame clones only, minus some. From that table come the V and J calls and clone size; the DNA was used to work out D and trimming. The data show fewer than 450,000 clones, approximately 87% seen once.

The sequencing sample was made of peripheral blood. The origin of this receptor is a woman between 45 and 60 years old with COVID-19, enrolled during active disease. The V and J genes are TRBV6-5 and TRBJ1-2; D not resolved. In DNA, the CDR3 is TGTGCCAGCAGTTACCTAGGTGGCTACACCTTC. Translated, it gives CASSYLGGYTF.